The rows below give T cell receptor beta chains drawn from one sample of a study of glioma-infiltrating T cells. One entry per CDR3 protein, called by TCRdb with MiXCR from the multiplex PCR reads. The repertoire holds about 180,000 distinct CDR3 sequences, with roughly 45% as singletons. Sequencing input: glioma tissue, nonneoplastic brain tissue, or PBMCs (not recorded which). These receptors were obtained from a human donor with low-grade glioma or glioblastoma, undergoing nonglioma brain surgery, or in good health (not recorded which). Both conserved end residues are part of each CDR3. A D gene is named only where the DNA matches it firmly. Clone size is shown for a subset of rows, as once, few, many or a class of expanded clone.

j_call d_call clone_size v_call cdr3_aa cdr3_nt
TRBJ2-1 TRBD1 many TRBV7-6 CASSLQDRANEQFF TGTGCCAGCAGCTTGCAGGACAGGGCAAATGAGCAGTTCTTC
TRBJ2-7 TRBD2 . TRBV7-9 CASSPITSGLSYEQYF TGTGCCAGCAGTCCTATCACTAGCGGGCTTTCCTACGAGCAGTACTTC
TRBJ1-6 . . TRBV15 CATSAGPLVNSHLHF TGTGCCACCAGCGCCGGACCTTTGGTTAATTCACACCTCCACTTT
TRBJ2-1 . . TRBV6-5 CASSRYRVSEQFF TGTGCCAGCAGCCGGTACAGGGTATCTGAGCAGTTCTTC
TRBJ2-7 TRBD1 many TRBV6-1 CASRGQYEQYF TGTGCCAGCAGGGGACAGTACGAGCAGTACTTC
TRBJ2-7 TRBD1 many TRBV28 CASSPTRGTGSKEQYF TGTGCCAGCAGCCCAACACGAGGGACAGGGTCAAAAGAGCAGTACTTC
TRBJ2-1 . . TRBV2 CASKSGTYDNEQFF TGTGCCAGCAAATCCGGGACCTATGACAATGAGCAGTTCTTC
TRBJ1-2 TRBD1 many TRBV28 CASRESGQTYGYTF TGTGCCAGCAGGGAATCGGGACAGACCTATGGCTACACCTTC
TRBJ1-4 . . TRBV29-1 CSVEDTTREGEKLFF TGCAGCGTTGAAGATACCACCCGGGAGGGTGAAAAACTGTTTTTT
TRBJ1-4 . many TRBV28 CATQTVANEKLFF TGTGCCACACAAACAGTGGCTAATGAAAAACTGTTTTTT
TRBJ2-7 TRBD2 . TRBV20-1 CSAEPGTGEGEQYF TGCAGTGCAGAGCCGGGTACTGGGGAGGGAGAGCAGTACTTC
TRBJ2-2 . many TRBV19 CASSIPGELFF TGTGCCAGTAGTATTCCAGGGGAGCTGTTTTTT
TRBJ2-1 . . TRBV11-1 CASSLDMQGPSSYNEQFF TGTGCCAGCAGCTTAGATATGCAGGGCCCCAGCTCCTACAATGAGCAGTTCTTC
TRBJ2-7 TRBD2 many TRBV7-6 CASSTIAGLNTYEQYF TGTGCCAGCAGCACCATAGCGGGACTAAATACCTACGAGCAGTACTTC
TRBJ2-5 TRBD2 . TRBV6-5 CAIKRTSGSQETQYF TGTGCCATCAAAAGGACTAGCGGGAGTCAAGAGACCCAGTACTTC
TRBJ2-5 . many TRBV6-1 CASSSLAKRETQYF TGTGCCAGCAGTTCTCTAGCGAAGAGGGAGACCCAGTACTTC
TRBJ2-1 TRBD2 many TRBV28 CASTSGGRAYNEQFF TGTGCCAGCACGTCCGGCGGGAGGGCCTACAATGAGCAGTTCTTC
TRBJ2-7 TRBD2 many TRBV6-1 CASRYGLEPYEQYF TGTGCCAGCAGATACGGACTAGAGCCCTACGAGCAGTACTTC
TRBJ1-6 TRBD1 . TRBV27 CARSFRDRGSPLHF TGTGCCAGAAGTTTCCGGGACAGAGGTTCACCCCTCCACTTT
TRBJ1-1 . many TRBV3-1 CASSREGQEAFF TGTGCCAGCAGCCGGGAGGGACAAGAAGCTTTCTTT
TRBJ1-1 . . TRBV5-1 CASSLCGQYSEAFF TGCGCCAGCAGCTTGTGTGGCCAATACTCTGAAGCTTTCTTT
TRBJ1-3 . . TRBV12-3/TRBV12-4 CASRLDGASGNTIYF TGTGCCAGCAGACTGGACGGGGCCTCTGGAAACACCATATATTTT
TRBJ2-1 TRBD2 . TRBV7-8 CASSFLAGGGTYNEQFF TGTGCCAGCAGCTTTCTAGCGGGAGGGGGGACCTACAATGAGCAGTTCTTC
TRBJ1-5 . many TRBV2 CASRLRILGGQPQHF TGTGCCAGCAGGCTAAGGATCCTCGGGGGTCAGCCCCAGCATTTT
TRBJ1-1 . . TRBV2 CASSFGREGGTMNTEDFF TGTGCCAGCAGCTTTGGGAGGGAAGGCGGAACCATGAACACTGAAGATTTCTTT
TRBJ2-5 . . TRBV19 CASSITSSGSSETQYF TGTGCCAGTAGTATAACCTCGAGCGGTTCGAGTGAGACCCAGTACTTC
TRBJ1-6 . . TRBV4-1 CASSQAAVLNSPLHF TGCGCCAGCAGCCAAGCTGCAGTCCTCAATTCACCCCTCCACTTT
TRBJ1-3 . many TRBV2 CASSEQQRAGNTIYF TGTGCCAGCAGTGAACAACAGCGAGCTGGAAACACCATATATTTT
TRBJ2-3 . many TRBV5-1 CASWEGSYTDTQYF TGCGCCAGCTGGGAAGGGAGCTACACAGATACGCAGTATTTT
TRBJ2-3 . many TRBV29-1 CSVERQGTQYF TGCAGCGTTGAAAGGCAGGGTACGCAGTATTTT